The source of this T cell receptor (beta chain) is a study of shared clonotypes between healthy human individuals. In the study overall: There were three CD4 naive, three CD4 memory, two CD8 naive and one CD8 memory plates per donor.

Donation came from healthy HIV-negative adults that had no recent acute infections or vaccinations. The CDR3 totals 14 residues. CDR1 is LGHNA and CDR2 is YSLEER in the germline V gene. Trimming removed 0 bases at V and 8 bases at J, with 11 bases between. The study ran the assay at deep level. Several immunoSEQ 96-well plates shared each subset's DNA, each plate a replicate. Assay: immunoSEQ multiplex PCR; the TCRdb copy retains only in-frame clones and omits some. The sample yields 150,000 to 200,000 clones, approximately 61% seen once. This clone was seen a few times. Sequenced sample: memory CD4+ T cells sorted from blood. Subset meaning: CD45RA-negative fraction. The chain uses TRBV4-3 and TRBJ1-5; possibly TRBD1 for D (5 bases). The sequence came from a man aged 25 to 45 in good health. The CDR3 DNA is TGCGCCAGCAGCCAAGATCGGGGCAACAAGCCCCAGCATTTT. Its protein is CASSQDRGNKPQHF.